A single sample is the source of the 12 T cell receptor beta chains below, sequenced in a study of T cell responses to AZD1222 COVID-19 vaccine. The protocol was immunoSEQ multiplex PCR, while the TCRdb copy is restricted to in-frame clones and leaves out a portion. The data contain about 110,000 clones, about 85% of them singletons. The sequencing here drew on peripheral blood, taken on day 0 of AZD1222 vaccination. The origin of the receptors is an adult in good health.

The rearrangement joins TRBV28 to TRBJ1-2; D remains unclear. The CDR3 is made up of 13 amino acids. V was pared by 6 bases and J by 2 bases, with 10 bases between. Germline assignment: CDR1 MDHEN and CDR2 SYDVKM. CDR3 DNA: TGTGCCAGCAGCTCCGCGGGGAACTATGGCTACACCTTC. Encoded protein: CASSSAGNYGYTF.

By share of the sample, this clone is medium-sized. CDR3 nucleotide sequence: TGTGCCAGCAGCTTGCGGGACGGCAATCAGCCCCAGCATTTT. Protein: CASSLRDGNQPQHF. The chain has TRBV5-5 and TRBJ1-5; TRBD1 might be the D (5 bases). CDR1 is SGHKS, CDR2 YYEKEE, per germline (reference sequence). V was clipped by 1 base and J by 2 bases, with 7 bases between them. The CDR3 has 14 residues.

J is TRBJ1-2 and V is TRBV11-2, with D maybe TRBD1 (5 bases). Germline assignment: CDR1 SGHAT and CDR2 FQNNGV. Trimming took 3 bases from V and 7 from J, leaving 12 bases between them. The CDR3 spans 13 residues. CDR3 region: CASSFRWGGGYTF. The DNA of the CDR3 is TGTGCCAGCAGCTTCAGGTGGGGGGGTGGCTACACCTTC. The full variable domain, in which reference TRBV11-2 and TRBJ1-2 provide the parts outside the CDR3, is EAGVAQSPRYKIIEKRQSVAFWCNPISGHATLYWYQQILGQGPKLLIQFQNNGVVDDSQLPKDRFSAERLKGVDSTLKIQPAKLEDSAVYLCASSFRWGGGYTFGSGTRLTVV.

A single count supports this clone. This sequence joins TRBV15 and TRBJ1-3, with a tentative D call TRBD1 (6 bases). Between the trimmed V and J ends, which lost 5 bases and 1 base, there was a span of 15 bases. The CDR3 is 16 amino acids. Germline assignment: CDR1 LNHNV and CDR2 YYDKDF (reference sequence). CDR3 residues: CATSAPSQGSGNTIYF. Written as DNA, the CDR3 is TGTGCCACCAGCGCGCCATCACAGGGATCTGGAAACACCATATATTTT.

This rearrangement joins TRBV18 to TRBJ2-7; 13 positions match TRBD2. Germline lookup yields CDR1 KGHSH and CDR2 LQKENI. This CDR3 spans 16 amino acids. V dropped 1 base and J dropped 6; count of bases not matched to a gene: 6. CDR3: CASSPQGTSGDREQYF. For the CDR3, the DNA is TGTGCCAGCTCACCACAAGGGACTAGCGGGGACCGCGAGCAGTACTTC.

The V and J genes are TRBV9 and TRBJ2-2, with 8 bases identical to TRBD1. V shed 0 bases, J shed 1 base, and the junction held 2 bases outside the gene matches. The length of the CDR3 is 16 residues. Germline V lookup: CDR1 SGDLS, CDR2 YYNGEE. CDR3 amino acids: CASSVGQGMNTGELFF. The CDR3 DNA is TGTGCCAGCAGCGTAGGACAGGGGATGAACACCGGGGAGCTGTTTTTT. The whole variable domain, remainder taken from reference TRBV9 and TRBJ2-2, is DSGVTQTPKHLITATGQRVTLRCSPRSGDLSVYWYQQSLDQGLQFLIQYYNGEERAKGNILERFSAQQFPDLHSELNLSSLELGDSALYFCASSVGQGMNTGELFFGEGSRLTVL.

The chain carries TRBV29-1 and TRBJ2-5, with 7 positions matching TRBD2. Germline V CDR1 and CDR2: SQVTM, ANQGSEA. The CDR3 has 14 residues. V dropped 5 bases and J dropped 5; count of bases not matched to a gene: 11. The CDR3 DNA follows: TGCAGCGTTAAATGGGCGGGGGTAGGCGAGACCCAGTACTTC. This encodes CSVKWAGVGETQYF.

The rearrangement links TRBV2 to TRBJ2-7, with 13 bases matching TRBD2. Per germline, CDR1 SNHLY and CDR2 FYNNEI. The CDR3 length is 14 residues. With V trimmed by 8 bases and J by 1 base, 2 bases remained unmatched. The CDR3: CASLGLAGSYEQYF. The CDR3 DNA is TGTGCCAGCCTGGGACTAGCGGGATCCTACGAGCAGTACTTC.

The J gene is TRBJ2-5, the V gene TRBV7-9, with 11 positions matching TRBD2. This CDR3 has 19 residues. CDR1 SEHNR and CDR2 FQNEAQ come from the germline V gene (reference sequence). V lost 0 bases and J lost 5; bases outside the gene matches: 14. CDR3 sequence reads: CASSLAASLSGRARETQYF. The CDR3 DNA is TGTGCCAGCAGCTTAGCCGCCTCGCTTAGCGGGAGGGCCCGGGAGACCCAGTACTTC.

V and J are TRBV18 and TRBJ2-2, with D tentatively TRBD1 or TRBD2 (5 bases each). Germline CDR1 reads KGHSH; CDR2 reads LQKENI. This CDR3 is 14 amino acids long. V was clipped by 3 bases and J by 5 bases, with 10 bases between them. CDR3 DNA: TGTGCCAGCTCACCTCAGGGACCAACCGGGGAGCTGTTTTTT. Translated, it gives CASSPQGPTGELFF.

The chain carries TRBV24-1 and TRBJ1-5, with TRBD1 as a possible D gene (6 bases). In germline, CDR1 is KGHDR, CDR2 SFDVKD. The CDR3 is 18 amino acids. The V gene lost 0 bases and the J gene lost 1 base, with 15 bases spanning the gap. CDR3 region: CATSDLRSTGLSNQPQHF. The DNA for the CDR3 is TGTGCCACCAGTGATTTGCGATCTACAGGGTTGAGCAATCAGCCCCAGCATTTT.

The chain recombines TRBV7-9 with TRBJ1-3; the D is unclear. CDR1 is SEHNR, CDR2 FQNEAQ, per germline (reference sequence). V lost 7 bases and J lost 1, with 11 bases in between. The length of the CDR3 is 14 residues. The CDR3 loop reads CASTRSESGNTIYF. CDR3 coding DNA: TGTGCCAGCACCCGGTCGGAATCTGGAAACACCATATATTTT.